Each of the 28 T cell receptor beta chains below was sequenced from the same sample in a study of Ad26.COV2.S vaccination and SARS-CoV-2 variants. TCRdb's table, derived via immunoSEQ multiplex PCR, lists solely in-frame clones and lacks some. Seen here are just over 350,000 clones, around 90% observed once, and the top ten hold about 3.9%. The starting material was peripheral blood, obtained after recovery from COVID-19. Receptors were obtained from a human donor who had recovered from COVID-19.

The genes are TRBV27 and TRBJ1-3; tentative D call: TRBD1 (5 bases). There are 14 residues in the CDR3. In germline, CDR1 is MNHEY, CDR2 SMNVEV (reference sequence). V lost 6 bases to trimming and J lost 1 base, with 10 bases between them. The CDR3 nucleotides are TGTGCCAGCAGCATGACAGTTTCTGGAAACACCATATATTTT. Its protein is CASSMTVSGNTIYF.

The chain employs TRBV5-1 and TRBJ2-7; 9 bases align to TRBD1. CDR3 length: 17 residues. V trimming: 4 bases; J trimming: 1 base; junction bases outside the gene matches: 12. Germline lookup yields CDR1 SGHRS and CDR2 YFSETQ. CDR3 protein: CASSPRTGGPSSYEQYF. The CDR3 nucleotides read TGCGCCAGCAGCCCACGAACAGGGGGCCCTTCATCCTACGAGCAGTACTTC.

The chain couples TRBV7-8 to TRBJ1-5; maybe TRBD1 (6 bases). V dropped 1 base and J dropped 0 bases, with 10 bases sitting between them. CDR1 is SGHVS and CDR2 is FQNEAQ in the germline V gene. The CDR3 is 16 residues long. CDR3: CASSLVGGASNQPQHF. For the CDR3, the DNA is TGTGCCAGCAGCTTAGTAGGGGGTGCTAGCAATCAGCCCCAGCATTTT.

The CDR3 loop is CASSARTGQVAPGELFF. CDR3 nucleotides: TGCGCCAGCAGCGCGAGGACGGGACAGGTAGCCCCCGGGGAGCTGTTTTTT. The rearrangement uses TRBV5-1 and TRBJ2-2; 8 bases fit TRBD1. Germline values: CDR1 SGHRS, CDR2 YFSETQ. V lost 4 bases, J lost 6 bases, and 14 bases stayed unmatched. The CDR3 loop spans 17 amino acids.

Here the CDR3 reads CASNGVFDDEQYF. The CDR3 nucleotides are TGTGCCAGCAATGGGGTGTTCGACGACGAGCAGTACTTC. J is TRBJ2-7 and V is TRBV2; no firm D call. Germline CDR1 reads SNHLY; CDR2 reads FYNNEI. Between the trimmed V and J ends, which lost 7 bases and 5 bases, there was a span of 15 bases. The CDR3 totals 13 residues.

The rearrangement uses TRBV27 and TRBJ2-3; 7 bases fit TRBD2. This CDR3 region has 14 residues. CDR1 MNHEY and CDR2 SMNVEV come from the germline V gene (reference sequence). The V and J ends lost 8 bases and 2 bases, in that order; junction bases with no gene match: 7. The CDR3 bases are TGTGCCAGCGCTATAGCGGGCGCCACAGATACGCAGTATTTT. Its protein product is CASAIAGATDTQYF.

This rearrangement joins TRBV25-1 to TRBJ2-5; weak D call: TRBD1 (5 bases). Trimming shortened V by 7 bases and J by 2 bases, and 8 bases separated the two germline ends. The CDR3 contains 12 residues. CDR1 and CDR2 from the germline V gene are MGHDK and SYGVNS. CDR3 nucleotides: TGTGCCAGCATGGGGCGGCAAGAGACCCAGTACTTC. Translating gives CASMGRQETQYF. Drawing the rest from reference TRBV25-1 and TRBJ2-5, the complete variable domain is EADIYQTPRYLVIGTGKKITLECSQTMGHDKMYWYQQDPGMELHLIHYSYGVNSTEKGDLSSESTVSRIRTEHFPLTLESARPSHTSQYLCASMGRQETQYFGPGTRLLVL.

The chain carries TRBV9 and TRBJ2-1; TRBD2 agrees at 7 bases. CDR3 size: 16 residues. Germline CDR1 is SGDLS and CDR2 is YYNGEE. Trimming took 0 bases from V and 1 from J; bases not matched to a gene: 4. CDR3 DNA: TGTGCCAGCAGCGTAGTGGGGGGGTTATCCTACAATGAGCAGTTCTTC. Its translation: CASSVVGGLSYNEQFF.

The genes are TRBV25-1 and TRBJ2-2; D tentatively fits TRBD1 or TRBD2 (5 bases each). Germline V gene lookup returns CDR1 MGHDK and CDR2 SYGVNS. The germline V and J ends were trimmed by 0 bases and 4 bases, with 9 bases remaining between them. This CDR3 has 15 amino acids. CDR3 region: CASSEYRAGTGELFF. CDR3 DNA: TGTGCCAGCAGTGAATACAGGGCGGGCACCGGGGAGCTGTTTTTT.

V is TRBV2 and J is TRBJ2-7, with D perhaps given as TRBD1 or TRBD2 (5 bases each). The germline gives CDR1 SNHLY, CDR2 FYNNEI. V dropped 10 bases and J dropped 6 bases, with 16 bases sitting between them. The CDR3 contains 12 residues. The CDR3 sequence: CATPSTGTEQYF. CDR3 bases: TGTGCCACCCCCAGTACGGGGACCGAGCAGTACTTC.

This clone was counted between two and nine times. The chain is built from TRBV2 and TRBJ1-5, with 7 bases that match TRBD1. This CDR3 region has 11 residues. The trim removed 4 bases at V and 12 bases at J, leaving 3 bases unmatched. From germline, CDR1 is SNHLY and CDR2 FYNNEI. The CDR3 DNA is TGTGCCAGCAGTGGGACAGGCGTCCAGCATTTT. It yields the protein CASSGTGVQHF.

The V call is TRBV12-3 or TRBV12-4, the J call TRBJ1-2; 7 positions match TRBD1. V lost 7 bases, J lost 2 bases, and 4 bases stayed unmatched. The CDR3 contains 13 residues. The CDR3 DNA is TGTGCCAGCAACCGGGGACAGAACTATGGCTACACCTTC. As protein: CASNRGQNYGYTF.

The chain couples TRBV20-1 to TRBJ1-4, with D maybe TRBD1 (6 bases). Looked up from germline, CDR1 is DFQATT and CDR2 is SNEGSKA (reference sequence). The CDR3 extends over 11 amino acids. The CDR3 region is CSPTQGRKLFF. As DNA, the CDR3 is TGCAGCCCTACGCAGGGGCGGAAACTGTTTTTT.

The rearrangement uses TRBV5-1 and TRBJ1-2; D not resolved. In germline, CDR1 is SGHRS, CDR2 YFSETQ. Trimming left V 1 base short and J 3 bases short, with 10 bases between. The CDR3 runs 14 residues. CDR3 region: CASSLFWTDYGYTF. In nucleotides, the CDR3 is TGCGCCAGCAGCTTGTTTTGGACCGACTATGGCTACACCTTC.

The CDR3 region is CASRGRETQYF. As DNA, the CDR3 is TGTGCCAGCAGAGGGAGGGAGACCCAGTACTTC. The chain employs TRBV2 and TRBJ2-5; TRBD2 is a possible D gene (6 bases). The CDR3 contains 11 residues. The germline CDR1 and CDR2 sequences are SNHLY and FYNNEI. V lost 6 bases and J 5 bases, leaving 7 bases between the germline ends.

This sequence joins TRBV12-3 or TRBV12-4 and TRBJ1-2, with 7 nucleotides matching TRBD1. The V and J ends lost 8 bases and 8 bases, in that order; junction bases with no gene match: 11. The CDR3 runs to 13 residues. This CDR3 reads CASFSPQGEGYTF. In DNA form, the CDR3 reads TGTGCCAGCTTTAGCCCCCAGGGGGAGGGCTACACCTTC.

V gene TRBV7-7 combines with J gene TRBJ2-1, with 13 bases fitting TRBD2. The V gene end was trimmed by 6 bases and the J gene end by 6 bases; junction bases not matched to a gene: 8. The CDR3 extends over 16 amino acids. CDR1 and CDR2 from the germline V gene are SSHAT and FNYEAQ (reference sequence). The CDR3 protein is CASSQMGLAGPNEQFF. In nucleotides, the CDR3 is TGTGCCAGCAGTCAAATGGGACTAGCGGGGCCCAATGAGCAGTTCTTC.

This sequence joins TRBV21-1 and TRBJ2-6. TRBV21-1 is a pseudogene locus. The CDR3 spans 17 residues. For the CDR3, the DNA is TGTGCCAGCAGCAAAGCGCTTTGGGACTCTGGGGCCAACGTCCTGACTTTC. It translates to CASSKALWDSGANVLTF.

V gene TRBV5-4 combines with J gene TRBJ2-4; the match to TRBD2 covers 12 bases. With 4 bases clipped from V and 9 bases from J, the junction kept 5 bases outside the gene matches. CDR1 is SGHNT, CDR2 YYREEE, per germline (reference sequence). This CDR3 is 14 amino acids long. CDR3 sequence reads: CASSLAGGQGIQYF. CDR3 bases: TGTGCCAGCAGCCTAGCGGGGGGGCAAGGCATTCAGTACTTC.

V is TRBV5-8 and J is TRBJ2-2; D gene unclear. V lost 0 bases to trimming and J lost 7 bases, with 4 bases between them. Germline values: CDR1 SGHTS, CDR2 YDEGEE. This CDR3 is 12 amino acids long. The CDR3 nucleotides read TGTGCCAGCAGCTTGGGGCTCGGGGAGCTGTTTTTT. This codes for CASSLGLGELFF.

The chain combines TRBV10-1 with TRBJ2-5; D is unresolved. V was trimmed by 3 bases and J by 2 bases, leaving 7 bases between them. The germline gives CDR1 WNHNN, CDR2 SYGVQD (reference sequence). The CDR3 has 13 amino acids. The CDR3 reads CASSDGQQETQYF. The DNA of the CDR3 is TGCGCCAGCAGTGATGGGCAGCAAGAGACCCAGTACTTC.

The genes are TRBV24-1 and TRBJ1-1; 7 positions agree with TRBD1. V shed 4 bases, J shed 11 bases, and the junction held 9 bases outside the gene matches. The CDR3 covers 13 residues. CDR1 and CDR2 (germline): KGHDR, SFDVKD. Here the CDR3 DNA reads TGTGCCACCAGTGAGACAGGGAGGGGCCCGGCTTTCTTT. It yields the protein CATSETGRGPAFF.

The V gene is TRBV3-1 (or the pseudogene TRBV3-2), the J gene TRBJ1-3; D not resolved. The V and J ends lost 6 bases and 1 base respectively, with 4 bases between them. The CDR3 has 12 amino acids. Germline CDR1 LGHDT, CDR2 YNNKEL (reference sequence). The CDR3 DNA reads TGTGCCAGCAGTCTTTCTGGAAACACCATATATTTT. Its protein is CASSLSGNTIYF.

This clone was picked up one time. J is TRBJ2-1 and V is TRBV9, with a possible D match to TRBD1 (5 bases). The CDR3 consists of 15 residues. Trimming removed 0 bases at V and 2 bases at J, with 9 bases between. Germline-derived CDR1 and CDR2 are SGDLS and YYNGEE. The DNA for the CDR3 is TGTGCCAGCAGCGTAGGGGGCCGCCCCTACAATGAGCAGTTCTTC. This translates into CASSVGGRPYNEQFF.

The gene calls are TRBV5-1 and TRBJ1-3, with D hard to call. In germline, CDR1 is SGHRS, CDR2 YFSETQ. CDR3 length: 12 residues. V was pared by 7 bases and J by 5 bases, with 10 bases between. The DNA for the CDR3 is TGCGCCAGCGGAGAGGAGCGAAACACCATATATTTT. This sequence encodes CASGEERNTIYF.

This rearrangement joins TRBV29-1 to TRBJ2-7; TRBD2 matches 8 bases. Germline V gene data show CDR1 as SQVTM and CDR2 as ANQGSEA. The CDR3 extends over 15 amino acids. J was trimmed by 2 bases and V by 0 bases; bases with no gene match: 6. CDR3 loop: CSVEEPSGFAYEQYF. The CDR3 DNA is TGCAGCGTTGAAGAGCCTAGCGGGTTCGCCTACGAGCAGTACTTC.

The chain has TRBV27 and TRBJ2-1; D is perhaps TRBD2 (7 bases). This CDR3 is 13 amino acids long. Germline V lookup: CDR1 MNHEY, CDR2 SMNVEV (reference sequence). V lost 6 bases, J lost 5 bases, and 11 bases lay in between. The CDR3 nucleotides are TGTGCCAGCAGAGGCGGGGGCAACAATGAGCAGTTCTTC. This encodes CASRGGGNNEQFF.

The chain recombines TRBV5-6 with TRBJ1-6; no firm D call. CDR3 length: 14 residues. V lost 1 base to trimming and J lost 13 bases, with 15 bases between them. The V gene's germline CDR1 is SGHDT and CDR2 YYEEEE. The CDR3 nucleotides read TGTGCCAGCAGCTTGACGTACCGGGAACGGCCCCTCCACTTT. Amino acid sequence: CASSLTYRERPLHF.